This entry concerns a single TCR beta chain. The sample comes from a study of blood T cell repertoires in COVID-19. The wider study: The United States, Italy and Spain were the sources of the acute and convalescent COVID-19 samples. PBMCs, B-cell-depleted T cells, or T cells were the source of the cDNA or gDNA that made up the material.

Losses at the gene ends were 6 bases for V and 7 bases for J; bases not matched to a gene: 12. This CDR3 is built from 15 residues. Per germline, CDR1 SGHRS and CDR2 YFSETQ. In the authors' workflow: Reference gene primer amplification gave nucleated cell count estimates. TCRdb's table, derived via immunoSEQ multiplex PCR, lists solely in-frame clones and lacks some. V and J calls and clone size are those listed in that table; D and trimming were worked out from the DNA. The table lists under 300,000 clones, about 85% of them singletons. Sequenced input: peripheral blood. This clonotype was obtained from a human donor in a cohort sampled during active COVID-19. J is TRBJ2-3 and V is TRBV5-1; TRBD2 aligns across 9 bases. The CDR3 loop is CASTTSSGSLYTQYF. CDR3 DNA sequence: TGCGCCAGCACCACTAGTAGCGGGAGCTTATATACGCAGTATTTT. Looking up the rest from reference TRBV5-1 and TRBJ2-3 gives the full variable domain: KAGVTQTPRYLIKTRGQQVTLSCSPISGHRSVSWYQQTPGQGLQFLFEYFSETQRNKGNFPGRFSGRQFSNSRSEMNVSTLELGDSALYLCASTTSSGSLYTQYFGPGTRLTVL.